A single sample gave rise to the 6 T cell receptor beta chains below, sequenced in a study of T cells in tuberculosis. Produced via immunoSEQ multiplex PCR; TCRdb's table is partial and in-frame only. The data show tens of thousands of clones, with about 92% seen just once and roughly 15% held by the top ten. Sequenced: PBMCs. The receptors derive from a donor between 5 and 29 years old with latent tuberculosis or without tuberculosis infection. Some clones in this sample may be carry-over from other donors' samples.

J is TRBJ2-7 and V is TRBV30, with a weak D call TRBD2 (6 bases). The CDR3 length is 14 residues. The V gene's germline CDR1 is GTSNPN and CDR2 SVGIG (reference sequence). Between the trimmed V and J ends, which lost 0 bases and 1 base, there was a span of 10 bases. CDR3 DNA: TGTGCCTGGAGTGTACGGCGGGGATCCTACGAGCAGTACTTC. This codes for CAWSVRRGSYEQYF.

V gene TRBV9 combines with J gene TRBJ2-7, with D possibly TRBD2 on 5 matching bases. V was clipped by 2 bases and J by 6 bases, with 15 bases between them. Germline CDR1 is SGDLS and CDR2 is YYNGEE. The CDR3 is 14 residues long. CDR3 nucleotide sequence: TGTGCCAGCAGCGTTTTGAGGGAGCGCGGCGAGCAGTACTTC. The encoded protein is CASSVLRERGEQYF.

The V call is TRBV15, the J call TRBJ1-2; TRBD1 is a possible D gene (5 bases). The CDR3 totals 16 residues. The germline V gene has CDR1 LNHNV and CDR2 YYDKDF (reference sequence). The V end lost 2 bases, the J end lost 3 bases, and 16 bases lay between the germline ends. DNA of the CDR3: TGTGCCACCAGCAGATTCTTCCCCGGACAAGACTATGGCTACACCTTC. Protein sequence: CATSRFFPGQDYGYTF.

The gene calls are TRBV5-1 and TRBJ1-2, with TRBD1 matching over 10 bases. The CDR3 is 14 residues long. Germline CDR1 is SGHRS and CDR2 is YFSETQ. Trimming took 0 bases from V and 6 from J; bases not matched to a gene: 2. The CDR3 DNA sequence: TGCGCCAGCAGCTTGGGACAGGGGGCGGATGGCTACACCTTC. Its translation is CASSLGQGADGYTF.

V is TRBV12-5 and J is TRBJ2-1; 9 nucleotides match TRBD2. In germline, CDR1 is LGHNT, CDR2 FRNRAP. CDR3 length equals 16 residues. V was pared by 4 bases and J by 4 bases, with 8 bases of the junction left unmatched. CDR3 residues: CASGSTLAGTYNEQFF. In DNA, the CDR3 is TGTGCTAGTGGTTCAACCCTAGCGGGAACATACAATGAGCAGTTCTTC.

The sample holds one count of this clone. V usage is TRBV18 and J usage is TRBJ1-2; 8 bases match TRBD1. This CDR3 has 13 residues. Per germline, CDR1 KGHSH and CDR2 LQKENI. V shed 8 bases, J shed 8 bases, and the junction held 10 bases outside the gene matches. CDR3 residues: CASLPGQGRGYTF. The CDR3, as DNA: TGTGCCAGCCTCCCAGGACAGGGACGAGGCTACACCTTC.